A single sample is the source of the 28 T cell receptor beta chains below, sequenced in a study of T cells in localized non-small cell lung cancer. Profiling relied on immunoSEQ multiplex PCR, and the TCRdb table lists in-frame clones only, not all of them. The sample yields about 77,000 clones, around nine tenths seen once. The sequences come from peripheral blood, collected before any cancer treatment. These receptors came from a woman aged 35-75 years with stage I squamous cell lung carcinoma.

The gene calls are TRBV30 and TRBJ1-3; a weak D match, TRBD1 (6 bases). This CDR3 region has 15 residues. CDR1 is GTSNPN and CDR2 is SVGIG in the germline V gene (reference sequence). With 2 bases removed from V and 2 bases from J, the gap between germline ends came to 13 bases. The CDR3 DNA is TGTGCCTGGAGTACAGGGACCGTGGCTGGAAACACCATATATTTT. Translated: CAWSTGTVAGNTIYF.

The chain combines TRBV19 with TRBJ1-2; tentatively, D is TRBD1 (6 bases). The germline V gene encodes CDR1 LNHDA and CDR2 SQIVND (reference sequence). This CDR3 is built from 13 residues. The ends were cut back, 7 bases at V and 10 bases at J, with 19 bases in the middle. CDR3 loop: CASTLNRGQVYTF. CDR3 DNA: TGTGCCAGTACTCTCAACCGGGGGCAAGTCTACACCTTC.

The J gene is TRBJ1-1, the V gene TRBV4-1; 8 positions agree with TRBD1. After removal of 3 bases from V and 1 base from J, the junction contained 4 bases not matched to a gene. Per the germline V gene, CDR1 is MGHRA and CDR2 is YSYEKL. The CDR3 sequence is 15 residues long. The CDR3, as DNA: TGCGCCAGCAGCCATACGGGACAGGCGAACACTGAAGCTTTCTTT. It translates to CASSHTGQANTEAFF.

The J gene is TRBJ2-2, the V gene TRBV5-4; 11 bases are a match to TRBD1. The CDR3 length is 15 residues. Germline V gives CDR1 SGHNT, CDR2 YYREEE (reference sequence). Trimming removed 3 bases from V and 4 bases from J; junction bases left unmatched: 2. CDR3: CASSWDRGSTGELFF. CDR3 nucleotides: TGTGCCAGCAGCTGGGACAGGGGGAGCACCGGGGAGCTGTTTTTT. The full variable domain, completed using reference TRBV5-4 and TRBJ2-2, is ETGVTQSPTHLIKTRGQQVTLRCSSQSGHNTVSWYQQALGQGPQFIFQYYREEENGRGNFPPRFSGLQFPNYSSELNVNALELDDSALYLCASSWDRGSTGELFFGEGSRLTVL.

The rearrangement uses TRBV6-1 and TRBJ1-2, with TRBD1 identical over 9 bases. Germline trimming cut 2 bases from V and 5 bases from J; bases unmatched to any gene: 6. Germline values: CDR1 MNHNS, CDR2 SASEGT. This CDR3 has 15 amino acids. The DNA of the CDR3 is TGTGCCAGCAGTGAATTGGACAGGGGCCAATATGGCTACACCTTC. Translation: CASSELDRGQYGYTF.

The genes are TRBV7-9 and TRBJ2-5; possible D gene TRBD1, 6 bases. Germline V gene sequence: CDR1 SEHNR, CDR2 FQNEAQ (reference sequence). The CDR3 sequence is 13 residues long. With 5 bases removed from V and 3 bases from J, the gap between germline ends came to 10 bases. CDR3 in amino acids: CASSIYREETQYF. The CDR3 nucleotides are TGTGCCAGCAGCATTTACAGGGAAGAGACCCAGTACTTC.

The chain employs TRBV14 and TRBJ1-2, with a tentative D call TRBD1 (5 bases). The CDR3 is 14 amino acids. The ends were cut back, 4 bases at V and 7 bases at J, with 16 bases in the middle. Germline V gene lookup returns CDR1 SGHDN and CDR2 FVKESK. The CDR3 bases are TGTGCCAGCAGCCCCCTCGGAGGGGCTGGTGGCTACACCTTC. This gives the protein CASSPLGGAGGYTF.

This chain uses TRBV6-6 with TRBJ1-1; D is possibly TRBD1 (5 bases). V was cut by 5 bases and J by 3 bases, with 10 bases left in between. This CDR3 spans 13 amino acids. Germline CDR1 MNHNY, CDR2 SVGAGI (reference sequence). The DNA of the CDR3 is TGTGCCAGCAGTCCAACAGGACACACTGAAGCTTTCTTT. Encoded protein: CASSPTGHTEAFF.

The genes are TRBV9 and TRBJ2-7; D may match TRBD1 or TRBD2 (5 bases each). The germline gives CDR1 SGDLS, CDR2 YYNGEE. Trimming took 2 bases from V and 2 from J, leaving 14 bases between them. This CDR3 is built from 15 residues. CDR3 sequence reads: CASSVTAGAAYEQYF. CDR3 in DNA: TGTGCCAGCAGCGTTACGGCCGGGGCCGCCTACGAGCAGTACTTC.

This clone was picked up one time. The CDR3 spells CASSLNYRYSNQPQHF. The CDR3 DNA follows: TGCGCCAGCAGCCTCAATTACAGGTATAGCAATCAGCCCCAGCATTTT. This chain links TRBV4-1 with TRBJ1-5; TRBD1 is a possible D gene (5 bases). The germline V gene has CDR1 MGHRA and CDR2 YSYEKL. The V gene lost 4 bases and the J gene lost 0 bases, with 13 bases spanning the gap. This CDR3 spans 16 amino acids.

In this sample, this clone turned up a few times. This chain connects TRBV2 to TRBJ1-1, with 7 bases matching TRBD1. CDR3 size: 13 residues. V gave up 6 bases and J gave up 1 base; unmatched junction bases: 2. CDR1 is SNHLY and CDR2 is FYNNEI in the germline V gene. CDR3 bases: TGTGCCAGCAGAAGGACAGGGAACACTGAAGCTTTCTTT. Amino acid sequence: CASRRTGNTEAFF. The complete variable domain, with remaining parts taken from reference TRBV2 and TRBJ1-1, reads EPEVTQTPSHQVTQMGQEVILRCVPISNHLYFYWYRQILGQKVEFLVSFYNNEISEKSEIFDDQFSVERPDGSNFTLKIRSTKLEDSAMYFCASRRTGNTEAFFGQGTRLTVV.

The chain employs TRBV27 and TRBJ2-7; D not resolved. The CDR3 is 13 amino acids. Germline V gene lookup returns CDR1 MNHEY and CDR2 SMNVEV (reference sequence). V was shortened by 5 bases and J by 3 bases, with 11 bases between the two germline ends. The CDR3 DNA sequence: TGTGCCAGCAGTCAACGCCCCGACTACGAGCAGTACTTC. This codes for CASSQRPDYEQYF.

The V call is TRBV25-1, the J call TRBJ1-1, with 9 bases matching TRBD1. This CDR3 has 15 residues. J lost 3 bases, V lost 3 bases, and 5 bases had no gene match. Germline V gives CDR1 MGHDK, CDR2 SYGVNS. CDR3 in amino acids: CASSELGTGHTEAFF. The DNA of the CDR3 is TGTGCCAGCAGTGAGCTCGGGACAGGGCACACTGAAGCTTTCTTT.

The chain employs TRBV6-5 and TRBJ2-5; possibly TRBD1 for D (7 bases). Germline V gene data show CDR1 as MNHEY and CDR2 as SVGAGI. CDR3 length: 14 amino acids. V shed 4 bases and J shed 2 bases, with 11 bases lying between them. The CDR3 DNA follows: TGTGCCAGCAGTTTCGCGGGACAGCAAGAGACCCAGTACTTC. It specifies CASSFAGQQETQYF.

The chain carries TRBV10-3 and TRBJ1-1; D gene unclear. Germline lookup yields CDR1 ENHRY and CDR2 SYGVKD. This CDR3 is built from 15 residues. V was trimmed by 0 bases and J by 4 bases, leaving 12 bases between them. CDR3 in amino acids: CAISESRATSTEAFF. In DNA, the CDR3 is TGTGCCATCAGTGAGTCGAGGGCGACGAGCACTGAAGCTTTCTTT.

The V gene is TRBV5-1, the J gene TRBJ1-6; 7 bases align to TRBD1. The V gene end was trimmed by 4 bases and the J gene end by 10 bases; junction bases not matched to a gene: 5. This CDR3 is built from 13 residues. Germline-derived CDR1 and CDR2 are SGHRS and YFSETQ. The CDR3 here is CASSGGQKSPLHF. CDR3 nucleotides: TGCGCCAGCAGCGGGGGACAGAAGTCACCCCTCCACTTT.

The chain uses TRBV7-9 and TRBJ1-1; 12 bases agree with TRBD1. The CDR3 extends over 17 amino acids. After removal of 5 bases from V and 3 bases from J, the junction contained 10 bases not matched to a gene. CDR1 and CDR2 (germline): SEHNR, FQNEAQ (reference sequence). CDR3 nucleotides: TGTGCCAGCAGCCCTAGGGGGACAGGGGGCGAGGACACTGAAGCTTTCTTT. Its translation: CASSPRGTGGEDTEAFF.

The chain carries TRBV6-6 and TRBJ2-7; D call uncertain. The CDR3 length is 13 residues. V lost 5 bases, J lost 2 bases, and 10 bases lay in between. In germline, CDR1 is MNHNY, CDR2 SVGAGI (reference sequence). CDR3 in DNA: TGTGCCAGCAGTCGGGCTAGAGCCTACGAGCAGTACTTC. Its protein is CASSRARAYEQYF.

This clone was seen a single time. The chain joins TRBV6-4 to TRBJ1-1, with TRBD1 identical over 11 bases. V was pared by 3 bases and J by 5 bases, with 2 bases of the junction left unmatched. Per germline, CDR1 MRHNA and CDR2 SNTAGT. CDR3 length: 14 residues. The CDR3 DNA sequence: TGTGCCAGCAGTGAGGGACAGGGGGGAACTGAAGCTTTCTTT. Translation: CASSEGQGGTEAFF.

This clone has just a few counts. This chain connects TRBV7-3 to TRBJ2-5; 10 positions match TRBD1. CDR3 length: 15 amino acids. Germline V gene lookup returns CDR1 SGHTA and CDR2 FQGTGA. With V trimmed by 0 bases and J by 6 bases, 4 bases remained unmatched. The CDR3 nucleotides are TGTGCCAGCAGCTTAACAGGGGACAGGGGTCAGACCCAGTACTTC. Translation gives CASSLTGDRGQTQYF.

This chain links TRBV5-1 with TRBJ2-1, with a possible D match to TRBD1 (7 bases). The CDR3 is 15 amino acids. V lost 4 bases to trimming and J lost 4 bases, with 15 bases between them. Germline loops: CDR1 SGHRS, CDR2 YFSETQ. The DNA of the CDR3 is TGCGCCAGCAGCGCGGGACAGACTGGGTACAATGAGCAGTTCTTC. Translation: CASSAGQTGYNEQFF.

This clone was seen once. The chain recombines TRBV19 with TRBJ1-1; D gene uncertain. Trimming pared 3 bases from V and 1 base from J, leaving 3 bases between. Germline values: CDR1 LNHDA, CDR2 SQIVND (reference sequence). This CDR3 is built from 12 residues. In DNA form, the CDR3 reads TGTGCCAGTAGTATGGGGAACACTGAAGCTTTCTTT. Amino acid sequence: CASSMGNTEAFF. The variable domain in full, with the rest retrieved from reference TRBV19 and TRBJ1-1, is DGGITQSPKYLFRKEGQNVTLSCEQNLNHDAMYWYRQDPGQGLRLIYYSQIVNDFQKGDIAEGYSVSREKKESFPLTVTSAQKNPTAFYLCASSMGNTEAFFGQGTRLTVV.

This chain links TRBV7-2 with TRBJ2-3, with 7 positions matching TRBD1. This CDR3 is 14 amino acids long. J gave up 3 bases and V 3 bases, and 3 bases lay outside the gene matches. Per germline, CDR1 SGHTA and CDR2 FQGNSA. The chain's CDR3 is CASSFDRVTDTQYF. The DNA of the CDR3 is TGTGCCAGCAGCTTCGACAGGGTGACAGATACGCAGTATTTT.

The chain links TRBV7-9 to TRBJ2-3, with D unresolved. The germline V gene encodes CDR1 SEHNR and CDR2 FQNEAQ (reference sequence). V shed 4 bases and J shed 3 bases, with 14 bases lying between them. The CDR3 covers 15 residues. The CDR3: CASSSVRLVTDTQYF. The CDR3, as DNA: TGTGCCAGCAGCTCAGTCAGGCTAGTGACAGATACGCAGTATTTT.

This clone came up once. One end of the junction is discordant with germline, which a read error may explain. The rearrangement links TRBV30 to TRBJ1-2, with a tentative D call TRBD1 (5 bases). Germline-derived CDR1 and CDR2 are GTSNPN and SVGIG (reference sequence). CDR3 length: 14 amino acids. The CDR3 bases are TGTGCCTGGATCGGAGGCCTCGGGGACTATGACTACACCTTC. Its protein product is CAWIGGLGDYDYTF.

The chain joins TRBV27 to TRBJ2-7; D possibly corresponds to TRBD1 (6 bases). CDR1 is MNHEY and CDR2 is SMNVEV in the germline V gene (reference sequence). CDR3 length: 16 residues. Trimming left V 0 bases short and J 3 bases short, with 15 bases between. CDR3 in amino acids: CASSLSRDTTGYEQYF. The CDR3 DNA is TGTGCCAGCAGTTTATCGAGGGACACAACAGGCTACGAGCAGTACTTC.

The rearrangement uses TRBV19 and TRBJ2-7; D gene ambiguous. This CDR3 spans 16 amino acids. V was cut by 0 bases and J by 2 bases, with 14 bases left in between. Germline CDR1 reads LNHDA; CDR2 reads SQIVND (reference sequence). The CDR3 nucleotides are TGTGCCAGTAGTATAGACGCCTCGGTCAAGGCCTACGAGCAGTACTTC. Protein: CASSIDASVKAYEQYF.

By share of the sample, this clone is large. V is TRBV30 and J is TRBJ2-1; tentatively, D is TRBD1 or TRBD2 (6 bases each). Germline loops: CDR1 GTSNPN, CDR2 SVGIG (reference sequence). V was shortened by 8 bases and J by 0 bases, with 20 bases between the two germline ends. This CDR3 is 16 amino acids long. The CDR3 reads CAISAGPGASYNEQFF. The CDR3 DNA reads TGTGCCATCTCCGCGGGCCCGGGGGCCTCCTACAATGAGCAGTTCTTC. The full variable domain, its missing parts supplied by reference TRBV30 and TRBJ2-1, is SQTIHQWPATLVQPVGSPLSLECTVEGTSNPNLYWYRQAAGRGLQLLFYSVGIGQISSEVPQNLSASRPQDRQFILSSKKLLLSDSGFYLCAISAGPGASYNEQFFGPGTRLTVL.